One and the same sample provided the 24 T cell receptor beta chains below, sequenced in a study of T cells in Graves' hyperthyroidism and ophthalmopathy. Researchers amplified the TCR beta CDR3 regions from RNA transcripts. Carried out on the TCR CDR3, a first-round RT-PCR used the HTBI primer set. TCRdb analysed the multiplex PCR reads with MiXCR anew, one entry per CDR3 protein. There are about 400,000 distinct CDR3 sequences in the sample; about 15% occur only once, and 25% to 30% lies in the top ten. Source material: blood. These receptors all come from a woman aged 18-29 years with Graves' hyperthyroidism that later progressed to Graves' ophthalmopathy.

The V gene is TRBV10-2, the J gene TRBJ2-1; 8 positions agree with TRBD2. CDR1 and CDR2 (germline): WSHSY, SAAADI. The CDR3 is 14 residues long. V dropped 6 bases and J dropped 6; count of bases not matched to a gene: 7. The CDR3 loop reads CASRVEAGANEQFF. CDR3 coding DNA: TGCGCCAGCAGAGTCGAAGCGGGAGCCAATGAGCAGTTCTTC.

The table lists this clonotype with a few counts. This chain joins TRBV4-1 and TRBJ2-2; TRBD2 matches at 8 bases. Looked up from germline, CDR1 is MGHRA and CDR2 is YSYEKL. This CDR3 has 18 amino acids. V trimming: 0 bases; J trimming: 0 bases; junction bases outside the gene matches: 6. The CDR3: CASSQDEGSGTNTGELFF. CDR3 nucleotide sequence: TGCGCCAGCAGCCAAGATGAAGGTAGCGGGACGAACACCGGGGAGCTGTTTTTT.

This clonotype was counted ten times or more. V usage is TRBV27 and J usage is TRBJ2-7, with D perhaps TRBD2 (6 bases). The CDR3 totals 13 residues. Germline V gene data show CDR1 as MNHEY and CDR2 as SMNVEV (reference sequence). V was cut by 7 bases and J by 7 bases, with 17 bases left in between. The CDR3 nucleotides are TGTGCCAGCAACTCAGGGATCGGGGGTGAGCAGTACTTC. It specifies CASNSGIGGEQYF.

This clonotype was detected ten times or more. The chain couples TRBV6-2 or TRBV6-3 to TRBJ2-1, with 11 bases identical to TRBD1. The CDR3 length is 17 residues. Germline-derived CDR1 and CDR2 are MNHEY and SVGEGT. The J segment lost 7 bases and the V segment lost 4 bases, leaving 12 bases of the junction unmatched. This chain's CDR3 is CASSWVKDRGRRNEQFF. Here the CDR3 DNA reads TGTGCCAGCAGTTGGGTAAAGGACAGGGGGCGCAGGAATGAGCAGTTCTTC.

This clonotype was seen more than once but under ten times. The rearrangement joins TRBV10-3 to TRBJ1-4; D ambiguous. The CDR3 loop spans 14 amino acids. The V and J ends lost 3 bases and 7 bases respectively, with 12 bases between them. CDR1 and CDR2 from the germline V gene are ENHRY and SYGVKD. CDR3 sequence (DNA): TGTGCCATCAGTGAAGTCAGGACCACTGAAAAACTGTTTTTT. Translated, it gives CAISEVRTTEKLFF.

J is TRBJ1-5 and V is TRBV10-3; no firm D call. CDR1 and CDR2 from the germline V gene are ENHRY and SYGVKD. There are 16 residues in the CDR3. V was shortened by 8 bases and J by 1 base, with 18 bases between the two germline ends. The CDR3 loop is CAILGIDPPSNQPQHF. The CDR3, as DNA: TGTGCCATCTTGGGGATCGATCCTCCGAGCAATCAGCCCCAGCATTTT.

This rearrangement joins TRBV15 to TRBJ2-3, with unresolved D. V was shortened by 1 base and J by 5 bases, with 7 bases between the two germline ends. In germline, CDR1 is LNHNV, CDR2 YYDKDF (reference sequence). The CDR3 consists of 13 residues. CDR3 region: CATSRGRRDTQYF. CDR3 DNA: TGTGCCACCAGCAGAGGCCGAAGAGATACGCAGTATTTT.

The rearrangement links TRBV16 to TRBJ2-3; TRBD2 agrees at 10 bases. The junction had 3 bases not matched to a gene; V was cut back by 1 base and J by 5 bases. This CDR3 comprises 15 residues. Germline-derived CDR1 and CDR2 are KGHSY and FQNENV. The CDR3 sequence is CASSQWTSGRDTQYF. The CDR3 DNA reads TGTGCCAGCAGCCAATGGACTAGCGGTAGAGATACGCAGTATTTT.

This clonotype came up many times. This chain joins TRBV6-1 and TRBJ1-2, with no clear D. The V and J ends lost 0 bases and 2 bases respectively, with 4 bases between them. The CDR3 spans 13 residues. Germline V lookup: CDR1 MNHNS, CDR2 SASEGT. DNA for the CDR3: TGTGCCAGCAGTGAAGCAGGGAACTATGGCTACACCTTC. Translating gives CASSEAGNYGYTF.

This clonotype was counted ten times or more. V usage is TRBV20-1 and J usage is TRBJ2-5; 8 positions agree with TRBD2. The germline V gene encodes CDR1 DFQATT and CDR2 SNEGSKA (reference sequence). The CDR3 consists of 17 residues. Losses at the gene ends were 0 bases for V and 2 bases for J; bases not matched to a gene: 11. CDR3 loop: CSARDLASGRGQETQYF. The CDR3 nucleotides read TGCAGTGCTAGAGATCTAGCCAGCGGGAGAGGACAAGAGACCCAGTACTTC.

This clonotype was found many times. The V call is TRBV24-1, the J call TRBJ2-1, with D unresolved. The V and J ends lost 1 base and 9 bases respectively, with 9 bases between them. Per germline, CDR1 KGHDR and CDR2 SFDVKD. This CDR3 has 13 residues. The DNA of the CDR3 is TGTGCCACCAGTGATTTCGTAGGTCCTGAGCAGTTCTTC. It specifies CATSDFVGPEQFF.

This chain joins TRBV19 and TRBJ2-2; D not resolved. The CDR3 runs to 13 residues. V was shortened by 3 bases and J by 4 bases, with 6 bases between the two germline ends. CDR1 LNHDA and CDR2 SQIVND come from the germline V gene (reference sequence). In nucleotides, the CDR3 is TGTGCCAGTAGTATTGGAAGCACCGGGGAGCTGTTTTTT. This gives the protein CASSIGSTGELFF.

This sequence joins TRBV19 and TRBJ2-3; D tentatively fits TRBD1 or TRBD2 (6 bases each). Germline CDR1 reads LNHDA; CDR2 reads SQIVND (reference sequence). V was cut by 4 bases and J by 3 bases, with 14 bases left in between. The CDR3 has 15 residues. The CDR3, as DNA: TGTGCCAGTAGTACCGGCAGGGGAGGAACAGATACGCAGTATTTT. Its protein product is CASSTGRGGTDTQYF.

The chain has TRBV10-3 and TRBJ2-2; 10 nucleotides match TRBD2. Trimming removed 6 bases from V and 5 bases from J; junction bases left unmatched: 12. CDR1 is ENHRY, CDR2 SYGVKD, per germline. The CDR3 has 17 residues. The CDR3 DNA reads as TGTGCCATCAGAGGGGGAGCGGGAGGGCCAGGAACCGGGGAGCTGTTTTTT. Translating it yields CAIRGGAGGPGTGELFF.

This clonotype was recorded at least ten times. This rearrangement joins TRBV15 to TRBJ2-7, with D uncertain. Trimming removed 1 base at V and 6 bases at J, with 13 bases between. The CDR3 is 14 residues long. The V gene's germline CDR1 is LNHNV and CDR2 YYDKDF (reference sequence). The DNA for the CDR3 is TGTGCCACCAGCAGAGCTTTCCTAGGGCGCGAGCAGTACTTC. It encodes CATSRAFLGREQYF.

This clonotype was observed many times. J is TRBJ1-5 and V is TRBV7-2; D call uncertain. This CDR3 region has 15 residues. Germline V CDR1 and CDR2: SGHTA, FQGNSA. Trimming pared 6 bases from V and 0 bases from J, leaving 12 bases between. The chain's CDR3 is CASSIGGFSNQPQHF. Written as DNA, the CDR3 is TGTGCCAGCAGTATAGGAGGGTTTAGCAATCAGCCCCAGCATTTT.

This clonotype was detected ten times or more. V is TRBV5-1 and J is TRBJ2-3; TRBD2 aligns across 10 bases. CDR3 length: 14 amino acids. J was trimmed by 5 bases and V by 4 bases; bases with no gene match: 4. In germline, CDR1 is SGHRS, CDR2 YFSETQ. In DNA, the CDR3 is TGCGCCAGCAGCCCTAGCGGGAGATTAGATACGCAGTATTTT. The encoded protein is CASSPSGRLDTQYF.

This clonotype was counted ten times or more. The V gene is TRBV6-1, the J gene TRBJ2-7; 7 positions agree with TRBD2. Trimming removed 5 bases from V and 2 bases from J; junction bases left unmatched: 6. This CDR3 is built from 14 residues. CDR1 and CDR2 from the germline V gene are MNHNS and SASEGT. This chain's CDR3 is CASSRGTTPYEQYF. CDR3 in DNA: TGTGCCAGCAGTCGCGGGACTACACCCTACGAGCAGTACTTC.

A few counts support this clonotype. The V and J genes are TRBV12-5 and TRBJ2-1; TRBD1 aligns across 10 bases. Losses at the gene ends were 1 base for V and 7 bases for J; bases not matched to a gene: 4. CDR3 size: 15 residues. CDR1 is LGHNT and CDR2 is FRNRAP in the germline V gene. This CDR3 is CASGLGQGALNEQFF. For the CDR3, the DNA is TGTGCTAGTGGTTTGGGACAGGGGGCACTTAATGAGCAGTTCTTC.

Many counts were recorded for this clonotype. The chain employs TRBV11-2 and TRBJ2-7; no clear D gene. V gave up 1 base and J gave up 5 bases, with 9 bases separating them. The germline CDR1 and CDR2 sequences are SGHAT and FQNNGV. This CDR3 has 13 amino acids. CDR3 in DNA: TGTGCCAGCAGCTTAGGGGCCAGCCACGAGCAGTACTTC. Translating it yields CASSLGASHEQYF.

This clonotype came up many times. This chain uses TRBV2 with TRBJ1-2, with 10 bases fitting TRBD1. V lost 10 bases, J lost 1 base, and 12 bases stayed unmatched. Per germline, CDR1 SNHLY and CDR2 FYNNEI. CDR3 size: 16 residues. CDR3 nucleotide sequence: TGTGCCATCCCGGGACAGGGGTCTACTTATAACTATGGCTACACCTTC. Protein: CAIPGQGSTYNYGYTF.

This clonotype was observed many times. The gene calls are TRBV28 and TRBJ2-7, with 16 nucleotides matching TRBD2. V lost 6 bases and J lost 2; bases outside the gene matches: 4. From germline, CDR1 is MDHEN and CDR2 SYDVKM. The CDR3 runs 16 residues. CDR3 DNA sequence: TGTGCCAGCAGAAAAGGGACTAGCGGGAGGGCCTACGAGCAGTACTTC. It encodes CASRKGTSGRAYEQYF.

This clonotype occurred many times. The CDR3 here is CASSYYGPLPASGEKLFF. CDR3 sequence (DNA): TGTGCCAGCAGTTACTATGGACCCTTGCCGGCCTCGGGTGAAAAACTGTTTTTT. The chain joins TRBV6-6 to TRBJ1-4; D gene unclear. The V gene lost 1 base and the J gene lost 7 bases, with 22 bases spanning the gap. CDR3 length equals 18 residues. Germline CDR1 reads MNHNY; CDR2 reads SVGAGI (reference sequence).

This clonotype was detected many times. This sequence joins TRBV5-8 and TRBJ1-2, with unresolved D. Trimming left V 2 bases short and J 2 bases short, with 19 bases between. Germline CDR1 is SGHTS and CDR2 is YDEGEE. The CDR3 length is 17 residues. The CDR3 DNA reads TGTGCCAGCAGCTTCCATGGAGGGAGGGCCCCCAACTATGGCTACACCTTC. It specifies CASSFHGGRAPNYGYTF.